A selection of T cell receptor beta chains follows, all from one sample in a study of chemoradiotherapy in HPV16-positive cancers. Clones were read by immunoSEQ multiplex PCR, and TCRdb kept only the in-frame ones, dropping some. The sample carries roughly 20,000 clones, approximately 84% recorded once. The sample consisted of blood, taken from a patient who underwent chemoradiotherapy. The receptors originated from a human donor with HPV-associated anogenital cancer. The conserved cysteine and the conserved F or W are not part of the CDR3 here.

len	v_gene	j_gene	CDR3aa
12	TRBV10-3	TRBJ1-5	AISGETPSQPQH
13	TRBV7-8	TRBJ2-3	ASRYSGGAADTQY
9	TRBV28	TRBJ1-1	ASSLGGEAF
11	TRBV5-1	TRBJ2-7	ASSAGGSYEQY
11	TRBV4-2	TRBJ2-7	ASSHIGYYEQY
12	TRBV5-1	TRBJ1-4	ASSSSGVSEKLF
13	TRBV27	TRBJ1-1	ASSSGQEGYTEAF
11	TRBV6-5	TRBJ1-2	ASKISMGPGYT
11	TRBV19	TRBJ1-2	ASSIGPSYGYT
15	TRBV5-4	TRBJ2-2	ASSLYRGAQGTGELF
10	TRBV7-2	TRBJ2-5	ASSFNTETQY
12	TRBV5-1	TRBJ2-1	ASSVLPSINEQF
13	TRBV28	TRBJ2-5	ASGDGQGAWKTQY
13	TRBV28	TRBJ1-3	ASAVQRRSGNTIY
15	TRBV18	TRBJ1-4	ASSSVIQGRVNEKLF
12	TRBV18	TRBJ1-2	ASSPRTDYEGYT
13	TRBV12-5	TRBJ2-5	ASGLGQSIGETQY
10	TRBV2	TRBJ2-7	ASRDGGVKQY
12	TRBV10-2	TRBJ2-5	ASRQGRDWETQY
10	TRBV2	TRBJ1-5	ASRMGSEPQH
14	TRBV7-2	TRBJ1-1	ASSFSGSPSGPEAF
14	TRBV5-6	TRBJ2-2	ASSLVGLMNTGELF
14	TRBV19	TRBJ2-6	ASSITGGSGANVLT
10	TRBV4-2	TRBJ1-2	ASSQEWRDHT
16	TRBV14	TRBJ1-3	ASSQLGGGNPRGNTIY
13	TRBV2	TRBJ2-4	ASTGLAVQKNIQY
11	TRBV19	TRBJ2-3	ASASGLSDTQY